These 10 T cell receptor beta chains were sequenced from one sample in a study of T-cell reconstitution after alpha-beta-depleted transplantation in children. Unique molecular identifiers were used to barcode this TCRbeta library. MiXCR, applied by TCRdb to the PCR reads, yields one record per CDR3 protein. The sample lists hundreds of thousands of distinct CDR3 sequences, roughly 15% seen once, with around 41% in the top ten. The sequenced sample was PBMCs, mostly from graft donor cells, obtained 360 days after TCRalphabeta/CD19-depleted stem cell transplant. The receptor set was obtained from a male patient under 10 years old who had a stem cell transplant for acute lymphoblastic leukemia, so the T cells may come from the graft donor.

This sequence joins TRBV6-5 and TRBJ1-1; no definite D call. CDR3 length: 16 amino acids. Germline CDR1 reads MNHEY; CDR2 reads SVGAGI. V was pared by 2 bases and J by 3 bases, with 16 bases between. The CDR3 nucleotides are TGTGCCAGCAGTTACACAATCCGCCGGGTGCACACTGAAGCTTTCTTT. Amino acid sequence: CASSYTIRRVHTEAFF.

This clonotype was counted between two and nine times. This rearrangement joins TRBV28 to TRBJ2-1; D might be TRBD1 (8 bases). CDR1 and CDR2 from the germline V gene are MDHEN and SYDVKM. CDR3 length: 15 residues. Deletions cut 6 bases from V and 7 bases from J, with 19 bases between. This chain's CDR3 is CASSSGGGGGNEQFF. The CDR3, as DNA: TGTGCCAGCAGCTCAGGGGGCGGGGGTGGAAATGAGCAGTTCTTC.

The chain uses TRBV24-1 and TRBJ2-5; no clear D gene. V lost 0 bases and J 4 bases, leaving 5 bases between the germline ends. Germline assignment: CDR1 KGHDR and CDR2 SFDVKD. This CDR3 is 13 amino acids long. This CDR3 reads CATSDLQGETQYF. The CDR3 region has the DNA TGTGCCACCAGTGATTTGCAAGGAGAGACCCAGTACTTC.

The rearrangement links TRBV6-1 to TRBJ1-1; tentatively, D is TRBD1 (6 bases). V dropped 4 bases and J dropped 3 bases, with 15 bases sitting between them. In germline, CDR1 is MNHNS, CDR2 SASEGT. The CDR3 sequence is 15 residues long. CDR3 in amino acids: CASSVRGTSHTEAFF. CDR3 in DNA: TGTGCCAGCAGTGTCCGAGGGACATCCCACACTGAAGCTTTCTTT.

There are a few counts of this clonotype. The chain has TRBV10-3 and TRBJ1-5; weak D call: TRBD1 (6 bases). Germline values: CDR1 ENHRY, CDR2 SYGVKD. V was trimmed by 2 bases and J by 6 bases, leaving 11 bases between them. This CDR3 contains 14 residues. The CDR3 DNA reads TGTGCCATCAGTGAGGGGCAGGGGTTTCAGCCCCAGCATTTT. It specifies CAISEGQGFQPQHF.

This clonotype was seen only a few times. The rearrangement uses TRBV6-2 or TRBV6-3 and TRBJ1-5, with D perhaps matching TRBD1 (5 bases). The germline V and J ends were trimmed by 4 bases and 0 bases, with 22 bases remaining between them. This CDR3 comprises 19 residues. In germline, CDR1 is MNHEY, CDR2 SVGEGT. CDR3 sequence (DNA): TGTGCCAGCAGTTCGGGGGACTTCTCGACAGTCTATAGCAATCAGCCCCAGCATTTT. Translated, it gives CASSSGDFSTVYSNQPQHF.

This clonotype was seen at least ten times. CDR3 nucleotide sequence: TGTGCCACCAGCTCCCGGGGGAACTTAGCTAACTATGGCTACACCTTC. Amino acid sequence: CATSSRGNLANYGYTF. V and J are TRBV15 and TRBJ1-2; the D gene is possibly TRBD1 (5 bases). CDR3 size: 16 residues. Trimming removed 5 bases from V and 0 bases from J, with 16 bases in between. CDR1 LNHNV and CDR2 YYDKDF come from the germline V gene (reference sequence).

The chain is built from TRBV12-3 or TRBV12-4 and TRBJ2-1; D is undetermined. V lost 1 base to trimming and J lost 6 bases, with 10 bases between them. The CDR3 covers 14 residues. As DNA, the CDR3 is TGTGCCAGCAGTTTAGAGCTAGGCGGCAATGAGCAGTTCTTC. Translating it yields CASSLELGGNEQFF.

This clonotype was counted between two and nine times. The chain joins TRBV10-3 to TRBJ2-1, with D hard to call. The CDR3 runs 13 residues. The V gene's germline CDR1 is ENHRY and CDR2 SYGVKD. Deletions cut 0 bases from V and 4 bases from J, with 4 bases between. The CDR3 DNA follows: TGTGCCATCAGTGAGTCCGGATACAATGAGCAGTTCTTC. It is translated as CAISESGYNEQFF.

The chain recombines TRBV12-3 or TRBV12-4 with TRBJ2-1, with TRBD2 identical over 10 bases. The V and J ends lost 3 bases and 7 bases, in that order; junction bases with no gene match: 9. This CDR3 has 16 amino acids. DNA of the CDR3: TGTGCCAGCAGTTTTGATAGGACTAGCGGAAATAATGAGCAGTTCTTC. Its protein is CASSFDRTSGNNEQFF.